The present T cell receptor beta chain was sequenced within a study of blood T cell repertoires in COVID-19. Whole-study context: COVID-19 samples collected from the United States, Italy and Spain covered acute and convalescent phases. Nucleic acid was either cDNA or gDNA, and it came from T cells, B-cell-depleted T cells, or PBMCs.

In the authors' methods: Reference gene primers were amplified, and this amplification served to estimate nucleated cell counts. Profiled with immunoSEQ multiplex PCR; TCRdb holds only in-frame clones, not every one. V, J and clone size are taken as reported in that table, and D and trimming were inferred from the DNA itself. Among 150,000 to 200,000 clones, around nine tenths were seen once, and the ten largest hold approximately 4.5%. The V end was cut by 4 bases, the J end by 1 base, with 8 bases between. The CDR3 is made up of 15 amino acids. Germline values: CDR1 MNHNY, CDR2 SVGAGI (reference sequence).

This TCR was sampled from a human donor in a cohort sampled during active COVID-19. Sequenced input: peripheral blood. The chain combines TRBV6-6 with TRBJ2-6; D gene unclear. The CDR3 nucleotides are TGTGCCAGCAGTTCCCGGGTTTCTGGGGCCAACGTCCTGACTTTC. Translation: CASSSRVSGANVLTF.